This passage covers 4 T cell receptor beta chains from one sample sequenced in a study of naive and memory T cell subsets. Both TRBC1 and TRBC2 were covered by a beta constant-region primer of two equimolar oligonucleotides. Four rounds of PCR amplified the ligated cDNA using nested alpha and beta constant-region primers plus SP2. Using its own MiXCR run on the UMI-ligation and nested PCR reads, TCRdb lists one record per CDR3 protein. The sample shows some 82,000 distinct CDR3 sequences, around 9% of them seen only once. Sequenced sample: naive CD8+ T cells from blood. These receptor sequences come from a human donor in good health.

This clonotype was seen many times. This chain uses TRBV10-2 with TRBJ2-7, with TRBD1 matching over 7 bases. V shed 7 bases, J shed 2 bases, and the junction held 8 bases outside the gene matches. CDR3 length equals 14 residues. Germline assignment: CDR1 WSHSY and CDR2 SAAADI. The CDR3 DNA follows: TGCGCCAGCAATAACCGGGACAGACCCTACGAGCAGTACTTC. The encoded protein is CASNNRDRPYEQYF.

This clonotype has a count of ten or more. The chain combines TRBV27 with TRBJ2-1; TRBD1 aligns across 7 bases. Germline CDR1 is MNHEY and CDR2 is SMNVEV (reference sequence). The CDR3 totals 20 residues. With V trimmed by 4 bases and J by 2 bases, 20 bases remained unmatched. CDR3 sequence: CASSSRTALFDREPYNEQFF. CDR3 nucleotide sequence: TGTGCCAGCAGTTCCCGCACTGCACTCTTTGACAGGGAACCCTACAATGAGCAGTTCTTC.

This clonotype has a handful of counts. The V call is TRBV7-9, the J call TRBJ2-1; 12 bases agree with TRBD2. Trimming removed 5 bases from V and 8 bases from J; junction bases left unmatched: 10. The CDR3 contains 16 residues. Germline lookup yields CDR1 SEHNR and CDR2 FQNEAQ (reference sequence). Here the CDR3 DNA reads TGTGCCAGCAGCCCACCAGGACTAGCGGGACCAGATGAGCAGTTCTTC. Translation gives CASSPPGLAGPDEQFF. The full variable domain, its missing parts supplied by reference TRBV7-9 and TRBJ2-1, is DTGVSQNPRHKITKRGQNVTFRCDPISEHNRLYWYRQTLGQGPEFLTYFQNEAQLEKSRLLSDRFSAERPKGSFSTLEIQRTEQGDSAMYLCASSPPGLAGPDEQFFGPGTRLTVL.

On this clonotype: It may be a read error: a sequence one base away is much more abundant. The chain recombines TRBV6-1 with TRBJ1-1; TRBD1 is a possible D gene (6 bases). CDR1 MNHNS and CDR2 SASEGT come from the germline V gene. CDR3 length: 12 amino acids. The DNA of the CDR3 is TGTGCCAGCAACCAGGGGAACACTGAAACTTTCTTT. Amino acids: CASNQGNTETFF.